Each of the 13 T cell receptor beta chains below was sequenced from the same sample in a study of Graves' ophthalmopathy and Graves' hyperthyroidism (dated by TCRdb to the late 2010s). Sequencing instrument: Illumina HiSeq 2000. For repertoire sequencing, TCR beta CDR3 regions were amplified from RNA transcripts. HTBI primers and the Qiagen OneStep RT-PCR kit were used in a first-round RT-PCR, which was followed by a second-round multiplex PCR, size selection and purification. TCRdb applied fastp at Q25 and MiXCR to the public reads, then kept only in-frame beta chains. Each entry merges the rows of one CDR3 protein and shows their most common DNA and genes. This sample gives some 390,000 distinct CDR3 sequences in total; approximately 20% of them show up just once. Roughly 1.4% of the sample comes from the top ten. Sequenced input: peripheral blood. The source is a young woman with Graves' ophthalmopathy. Donor details come from another sample of the same person, matched by shared clones.

The table lists this clonotype with many counts. The rearrangement joins TRBV19 to TRBJ2-7, with D perhaps matching TRBD2 (5 bases). V was clipped by 7 bases and J by 3 bases, with 16 bases between them. CDR1 and CDR2 from the germline V gene are LNHDA and SQIVND (reference sequence). The CDR3 is made up of 14 amino acids. The CDR3 sequence: CASKRRGGSYEQYF. DNA for the CDR3: TGTGCCAGTAAAAGGCGTGGTGGGAGCTACGAGCAGTACTTC.

The sample holds many counts of this clonotype. The CDR3 loop is CASSRPPEETQYF. CDR3 DNA sequence: TGTGCCAGCAGCCGTCCTCCGGAGGAGACCCAGTACTTC. The genes are TRBV12-3 or TRBV12-4 and TRBJ2-5; unclear D gene. The CDR3 has 13 residues. Trimming pared 6 bases from V and 5 bases from J, leaving 13 bases between.

The chain employs TRBV5-4 and TRBJ1-5; no clear D. Germline V gives CDR1 SGHNT, CDR2 YYREEE (reference sequence). The CDR3 is 15 amino acids. Between the trimmed V and J ends, which lost 0 bases and 6 bases, there was a span of 13 bases. CDR3 amino acids: CASSLDGQAGQPQHF. CDR3 coding DNA: TGTGCCAGCAGCTTGGACGGTCAGGCAGGTCAGCCCCAGCATTTT. The full variable domain, in which reference TRBV5-4 and TRBJ1-5 provide the parts outside the CDR3, is ETGVTQSPTHLIKTRGQQVTLRCSSQSGHNTVSWYQQALGQGPQFIFQYYREEENGRGNFPPRFSGLQFPNYSSELNVNALELDDSALYLCASSLDGQAGQPQHFGDGTRLSIL.

This clonotype has ten or more counts. This sequence may be a read error, since a much larger clone differs from it by one base. The chain combines TRBV6-5 with TRBJ2-7; maybe TRBD1 (6 bases). Trimming removed 2 bases at V and 0 bases at J, with 8 bases between. This CDR3 has 14 residues. CDR1 is MNHEY and CDR2 is SVGAGI in the germline V gene. CDR3 region: CASSYRDISYEQYF. Written as DNA, the CDR3 is TGTGCCAGCAGTTACCGGGACATCTCCTACGAGCAGTACTTC.

The J gene is TRBJ2-2, the V gene TRBV5-1, with 8 bases aligning to TRBD2. The CDR3 has 15 amino acids. After removal of 0 bases from V and 7 bases from J, the junction contained 5 bases not matched to a gene. Germline V gene lookup returns CDR1 SGHRS and CDR2 YFSETQ. In DNA, the CDR3 is TGCGCCAGCAGCTTGGAGCTTAGCGGGGACGGGGAGCTGTTTTTT. Its translation is CASSLELSGDGELFF.

This clonotype was observed at least ten times. This chain connects TRBV5-1 to TRBJ1-1; no clear D. CDR1 and CDR2 from the germline V gene are SGHRS and YFSETQ. The length of the CDR3 is 13 residues. Trimming took off 0 bases at V and 7 bases at J, with 10 bases between the two ends. CDR3: CASSLVGRDEAFF. DNA for the CDR3: TGCGCCAGCAGCTTGGTGGGTAGAGATGAAGCTTTCTTT.

This clonotype was seen repeatedly, ten times or more. The chain recombines TRBV28 with TRBJ2-7; a weak D match, TRBD1 (6 bases). This CDR3 has 16 amino acids. Between the trimmed V and J ends, which lost 1 base and 1 base, there was a span of 14 bases. Germline V lookup: CDR1 MDHEN, CDR2 SYDVKM. CDR3 protein: CASSLSDSYSSYEQYF. The CDR3 nucleotides read TGTGCCAGCAGTTTATCGGACAGCTACTCTTCCTACGAGCAGTACTTC. The full variable domain, in which reference TRBV28 and TRBJ2-7 provide the parts outside the CDR3, is DVKVTQSSRYLVKRTGEKVFLECVQDMDHENMFWYRQDPGLGLRLIYFSYDVKMKEKGDIPEGYSVSREKKERFSLILESASTNQTSMYLCASSLSDSYSSYEQYFGPGTRLTVT.

This clonotype occurred many times. The V call is TRBV6-2 or TRBV6-3, the J call TRBJ2-4, with 8 nucleotides matching TRBD2. Germline loops: CDR1 MNHEY, CDR2 SVGEGT. V shed 7 bases, J shed 1 base, and the junction held 3 bases outside the gene matches. This CDR3 has 14 residues. For the CDR3, the DNA is TGTGCCAGCATAGCTAGCGGGGCCAAAAACATTCAGTACTTC. As protein: CASIASGAKNIQYF.

This clonotype came up many times. The chain links TRBV9 to TRBJ2-3; the D is unclear. This CDR3 is 15 amino acids long. Trimming stripped 4 bases from V and 0 bases from J, with 12 bases between. CDR1 is SGDLS and CDR2 is YYNGEE in the germline V gene. The CDR3 loop is CASSSRGRSTDTQYF. In nucleotides, the CDR3 is TGTGCCAGCAGCTCCCGCGGACGGAGCACAGATACGCAGTATTTT.

This clonotype was counted at least ten times. This chain uses TRBV20-1 with TRBJ1-5; tentative D call: TRBD1 (5 bases). Germline values: CDR1 DFQATT, CDR2 SNEGSKA (reference sequence). The CDR3 spans 15 residues. V was pared by 6 bases and J by 4 bases, with 19 bases between. The CDR3, as DNA: TGCAGTGCCGCACCAGGGCAGGTTGGGAATCAGCCCCAGCATTTT. Its protein product is CSAAPGQVGNQPQHF.

This clonotype came up many times. This chain uses TRBV28 with TRBJ2-7; 13 bases map to TRBD2. Germline V gene data show CDR1 as MDHEN and CDR2 as SYDVKM. V lost 6 bases, J lost 7 bases, and 9 bases stayed unmatched. The CDR3 contains 15 residues. DNA for the CDR3: TGTGCCAGCAGCCCCCGGACTAGCGGGGGAACGGAGCAGTACTTC. It translates to CASSPRTSGGTEQYF.

This clonotype was counted ten times or more. The chain recombines TRBV6-2 or TRBV6-3 with TRBJ2-5; D is possibly TRBD2 (5 bases). Trimming left V 2 bases short and J 2 bases short, with 12 bases between. The CDR3 runs 15 residues. From germline, CDR1 is MNHEY and CDR2 SVGEGT. CDR3 in amino acids: CASSYQSGGQETQYF. In nucleotides, the CDR3 is TGTGCCAGCAGTTACCAATCCGGAGGTCAAGAGACCCAGTACTTC.

The J gene is TRBJ2-4, the V gene TRBV28; no clear D gene. Germline V gene lookup returns CDR1 MDHEN and CDR2 SYDVKM. With 3 bases removed from V and 0 bases from J, the gap between germline ends came to 12 bases. CDR3 size: 16 residues. CDR3 nucleotides: TGTGCCAGCAGTTTCGAGCGTATCATAGCCAAAAACATTCAGTACTTC. Protein product: CASSFERIIAKNIQYF.